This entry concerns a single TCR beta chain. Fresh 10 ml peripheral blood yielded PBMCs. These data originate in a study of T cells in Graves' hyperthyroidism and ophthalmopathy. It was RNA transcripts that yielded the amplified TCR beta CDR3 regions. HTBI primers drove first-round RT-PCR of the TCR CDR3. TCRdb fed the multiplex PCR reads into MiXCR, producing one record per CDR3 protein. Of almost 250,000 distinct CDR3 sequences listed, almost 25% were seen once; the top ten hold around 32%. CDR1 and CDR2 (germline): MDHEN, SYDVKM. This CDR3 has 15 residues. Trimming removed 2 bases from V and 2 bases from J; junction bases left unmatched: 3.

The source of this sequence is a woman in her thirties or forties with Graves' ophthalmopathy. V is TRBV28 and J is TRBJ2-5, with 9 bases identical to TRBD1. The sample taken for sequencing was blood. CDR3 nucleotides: TGTGCCAGCAGTTTAGGGACAGGGATACAAGAGACCCAGTACTTC. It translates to CASSLGTGIQETQYF. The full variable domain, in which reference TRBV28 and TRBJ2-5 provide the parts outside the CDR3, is DVKVTQSSRYLVKRTGEKVFLECVQDMDHENMFWYRQDPGLGLRLIYFSYDVKMKEKGDIPEGYSVSREKKERFSLILESASTNQTSMYLCASSLGTGIQETQYFGPGTRLLVL.